Presented here are 20 T cell receptor beta chains from one specimen sequenced in a study of Ad26.COV2.S vaccination and SARS-CoV-2 variants. Data came from immunoSEQ multiplex PCR; TCRdb stores just in-frame clones and leaves some out. The table includes 350,000 to 500,000 clones, 80% to 95% detected once. As for treatment: 19 received Ad26.COV2.S at low or high dose, single or two shots; roughly five received placebo; per-sample allocation not given. At day 63 after the first vaccine or placebo injection, samples were drawn. Material: peripheral blood, obtained in a trial of Ad26.COV2.S vaccine versus placebo. The receptors shown here come from a person between 18 and 60 years old who received the Ad26.COV2.S COVID-19 vaccine or a placebo.

This chain connects TRBV6-5 to TRBJ2-5; D is ambiguous. Trimming pared 5 bases from V and 2 bases from J, leaving 9 bases between. This CDR3 spans 13 amino acids. From germline, CDR1 is MNHEY and CDR2 SVGAGI. The CDR3 region is CASSKTWQETQYF. CDR3 nucleotide sequence: TGTGCCAGCAGTAAGACTTGGCAAGAGACCCAGTACTTC.

The chain uses TRBV18 and TRBJ2-1; perhaps D is TRBD1 or TRBD2 (5 bases each). Germline lookup yields CDR1 KGHSH and CDR2 LQKENI. V lost 3 bases and J 9 bases, leaving 12 bases between the germline ends. CDR3 length equals 13 residues. Here the CDR3 reads CASSPEGTGEQFF. In DNA, the CDR3 is TGTGCCAGCTCACCCGAGGGGACGGGTGAGCAGTTCTTC.

This clone came up a few times. J is TRBJ1-1 and V is TRBV2, with 9 bases lining up with TRBD1. CDR3 length: 14 amino acids. V lost 7 bases to trimming and J lost 0 bases; unmatched junction nucleotides: 3. Germline CDR1 is SNHLY and CDR2 is FYNNEI. The CDR3 coding sequence is TGTGCCAGCAACAACAGGGGGCTGAACACTGAAGCTTTCTTT. Protein: CASNNRGLNTEAFF.

V and J are TRBV6-2 or TRBV6-3 and TRBJ2-3, with 14 nucleotides matching TRBD2. The germline gives CDR1 MNHEY, CDR2 SVGEGT. The CDR3 contains 17 residues. With 1 base clipped from V and 5 bases from J, the junction kept 5 bases outside the gene matches. CDR3 sequence (DNA): TGTGCCAGCAGTTACTTCGGGACTAGCGGGAGAGTAGATACGCAGTATTTT. Encoded protein: CASSYFGTSGRVDTQYF.

This chain joins TRBV6-5 and TRBJ1-4; the D is unclear. In germline, CDR1 is MNHEY, CDR2 SVGAGI. V gave up 3 bases and J gave up 0 bases, with 8 bases separating them. This CDR3 region has 15 residues. CDR3 amino acids: CASSYSGSTNEKLFF. The CDR3 bases are TGTGCCAGCAGTTATTCGGGGTCAACTAATGAAAAACTGTTTTTT.

The chain couples TRBV25-1 to TRBJ2-2, with D perhaps being TRBD1 or TRBD2 (7 bases each). Trimming stripped 10 bases from V and 0 bases from J, with 24 bases between. Germline assignment: CDR1 MGHDK and CDR2 SYGVNS. There are 18 residues in the CDR3. CDR3 sequence (DNA): TGTGCCACCAGGGGGGGGACAGACGGATACGCGAACACCGGGGAGCTGTTTTTT. It yields the protein CATRGGTDGYANTGELFF.

The rearrangement links TRBV7-8 to TRBJ2-7; 7 bases fit TRBD1. The trim removed 6 bases at V and 6 bases at J, leaving 5 bases unmatched. CDR1 is SGHVS, CDR2 FQNEAQ, per germline. The CDR3 loop spans 12 amino acids. The CDR3 DNA reads TGTGCCAGCAGTTCCGGGACAGCCGAGCAGTACTTC. Protein: CASSSGTAEQYF.

The chain couples TRBV4-2 to TRBJ1-2, with D possibly being TRBD1 (6 bases). The CDR3 has 13 amino acids. Germline CDR1 LGHNA, CDR2 YNFKEQ. V was pared by 4 bases and J by 8 bases, with 14 bases between. The CDR3 spells CASSPGTGWGYTF. CDR3 nucleotide sequence: TGTGCCAGCAGCCCCGGAACAGGGTGGGGCTACACCTTC.

This clone occurred once. This chain connects TRBV11-2 to TRBJ2-1, with 9 bases that match TRBD2. Germline V gene lookup returns CDR1 SGHAT and CDR2 FQNNGV. The CDR3 is 17 amino acids. V lost 6 bases, J lost 2 bases, and 11 bases stayed unmatched. The CDR3 DNA reads TGTGCCAGCAGGCGCATGGCTAGCGGGATTACCTACAATGAGCAGTTCTTC. Translated, it gives CASRRMASGITYNEQFF.

The CDR3 DNA is TGCAGCGTTGAATTAGCGGGAGCAATGATCGGGGAGCTGTTTTTT. Translation gives CSVELAGAMIGELFF. The chain recombines TRBV29-1 with TRBJ2-2; 9 nucleotides agree with TRBD2. This CDR3 region has 15 residues. From germline, CDR1 is SQVTM and CDR2 ANQGSEA. V lost 2 bases to trimming and J lost 7 bases; unmatched junction nucleotides: 8.

This clone showed up just once. Other DNA sequences in this sample translate to the same CDR3. V gene TRBV4-1 combines with J gene TRBJ2-1; unclear D gene. V was clipped by 0 bases and J by 3 bases, with 0 bases between them. The CDR3 has 12 residues. CDR1 and CDR2 from the germline V gene are MGHRA and YSYEKL. As DNA, the CDR3 is TGCGCCAGCAGCCAAGACTACAATGAGCAGTTCTTC. This gives the protein CASSQDYNEQFF.

J is TRBJ2-1 and V is TRBV5-5; no firm D call. V was clipped by 5 bases and J by 5 bases, with 20 bases between them. CDR1 is SGHKS, CDR2 YYEKEE, per germline (reference sequence). The CDR3 is 16 residues long. The CDR3 nucleotides are TGTGCCAGCAGTCCGCCCTCCGGGCTACTCGACAATGAGCAGTTCTTC. Translated: CASSPPSGLLDNEQFF.

The V and J genes are TRBV2 and TRBJ2-7, with TRBD2 matching over 7 bases. The germline V gene encodes CDR1 SNHLY and CDR2 FYNNEI. The CDR3 contains 14 residues. Trimming took 5 bases from V and 5 from J; bases not matched to a gene: 9. The CDR3 spells CASSPGGGINEQYF. The CDR3 DNA sequence: TGTGCCAGCAGTCCTGGGGGAGGGATCAACGAGCAGTACTTC.

V is TRBV5-1 and J is TRBJ2-2, with 7 bases fitting TRBD1. The V segment lost 0 bases and the J segment 6 bases; nucleotides outside the gene matches: 5. Germline assignment: CDR1 SGHRS and CDR2 YFSETQ. The CDR3 is made up of 15 amino acids. CDR3 in DNA: TGCGCCAGCAGCTTGGCCGGGACAGAGGCCGGGGAGCTGTTTTTT. This translates into CASSLAGTEAGELFF.

The rearrangement links TRBV7-2 to TRBJ2-4; D possibly corresponds to TRBD1 (6 bases). Per the germline V gene, CDR1 is SGHTA and CDR2 is FQGNSA. The V end was cut by 2 bases, the J end by 0 bases, with 14 bases between. The CDR3 totals 17 residues. The CDR3 sequence is CASSLIRQVVAKNIQYF. In DNA form, the CDR3 reads TGTGCCAGCAGCTTAATCCGACAGGTAGTAGCCAAAAACATTCAGTACTTC.

This sequence joins TRBV6-2 or TRBV6-3 and TRBJ2-1, with TRBD2 matching 11 bases. Germline values: CDR1 MNHEY, CDR2 SVGEGT. The CDR3 spans 19 residues. The V and J ends lost 6 bases and 0 bases, in that order; junction bases with no gene match: 13. The CDR3 nucleotides read TGTGCCAGCAGGCCTAACAGACTAGCGGGAACCGGCTCCTACAATGAGCAGTTCTTC. It specifies CASRPNRLAGTGSYNEQFF.

The chain recombines TRBV28 with TRBJ2-5; no clear D. The CDR3 is 13 residues long. V was clipped by 7 bases and J by 1 base, with 10 bases between them. From germline, CDR1 is MDHEN and CDR2 SYDVKM. The DNA of the CDR3 is TGTGCCAGCACCCCACCGGGCCAAGAGACCCAGTACTTC. Encoded protein: CASTPPGQETQYF.

This chain uses TRBV12-3 or TRBV12-4 with TRBJ1-4; D unclear. CDR3 length: 13 amino acids. The V end lost 5 bases, the J end lost 5 bases, and 9 bases lay between the germline ends. CDR3 DNA: TGTGCCAGCAGTCCAGGCCCGAATGAAAAACTGTTTTTT. Amino acid sequence: CASSPGPNEKLFF.

V is TRBV18 and J is TRBJ2-6; D remains unclear. The CDR3 runs 14 residues. V was clipped by 6 bases and J by 0 bases, with 6 bases between them. The V gene's germline CDR1 is KGHSH and CDR2 LQKENI. The CDR3 loop is CASSRDSGANVLTF. CDR3 DNA: TGTGCCAGCTCGCGCGACTCTGGGGCCAACGTCCTGACTTTC.

This clone was recorded only once. This chain uses TRBV7-9 with TRBJ1-3; TRBD1 agrees at 7 bases. V was pared by 5 bases and J by 4 bases, with 14 bases of the junction left unmatched. The CDR3 is made up of 17 amino acids. The germline gives CDR1 SEHNR, CDR2 FQNEAQ (reference sequence). DNA for the CDR3: TGTGCCAGCAGCCCCAGACAGGGACCCACGATCGGAAACACCATATATTTT. Protein product: CASSPRQGPTIGNTIYF.